The clone carrying this TCR beta chain was recorded once. This CDR3 spans 13 amino acids. Germline V gives CDR1 MNHEY, CDR2 SVGAGI. Trimming removed 7 bases at V and 4 bases at J, with 13 bases between. In the authors' methods: Nucleated cell number was recorded as an estimate derived from reference gene primer amplification. The protocol was immunoSEQ multiplex PCR, while the TCRdb copy is restricted to in-frame clones and leaves out a portion. From that table come the V and J calls and clone size; the DNA was used to work out D and trimming. The sample lists roughly 500,000 clones, 89% seen once, with 0.8% to 0.9% in the top ten. This record comes from a study of blood T cell repertoires in COVID-19. Study-wide context: There were acute and convalescent COVID-19 samples, and they came from the United States, Italy and Spain.

The specimen was peripheral blood. This receptor was taken from a man younger than 30 with COVID-19, enrolled during active disease. The J gene is TRBJ1-1, the V gene TRBV6-5, with a possible D match to TRBD1 (5 bases). The CDR3 nucleotides read TGTGCCAGCACCTTTACGGGGGGCACTGAAGCTTTCTTT. Its translation: CASTFTGGTEAFF.